This T cell receptor beta chain emerged from a study of cytomegalovirus exposure and HLA in healthy donors. Study-wide points: It was approximately 150 TCR beta chains that were listed as cytomegalovirus-associated.

Concerning this clone itself: Antigen specificity is unknown.

The CDR3 sequence is 21 residues long. Germline assignment: CDR1 WNHNN and CDR2 SYGVQD (reference sequence). Trimming cost V 0 bases and J 0 bases; bases outside gene matches: 14. Profiling relied on immunoSEQ multiplex PCR, and the TCRdb table lists in-frame clones only, not all of them. The repertoire has about 55,000 clones, 90% of them found once; the top ten carry about 3.1%. The rearrangement links TRBV10-1 to TRBJ2-1; the match to TRBD2 covers 10 bases. The sequence was obtained from a man aged 18 to 29 in good health and CMV-seronegative. The specimen sequenced was PBMCs. CDR3 sequence: CASSESPRTSGVFFSYNEQFF. CDR3 DNA sequence: TGCGCCAGCAGTGAGTCGCCGAGGACTAGCGGAGTTTTCTTCTCCTACAATGAGCAGTTCTTC.